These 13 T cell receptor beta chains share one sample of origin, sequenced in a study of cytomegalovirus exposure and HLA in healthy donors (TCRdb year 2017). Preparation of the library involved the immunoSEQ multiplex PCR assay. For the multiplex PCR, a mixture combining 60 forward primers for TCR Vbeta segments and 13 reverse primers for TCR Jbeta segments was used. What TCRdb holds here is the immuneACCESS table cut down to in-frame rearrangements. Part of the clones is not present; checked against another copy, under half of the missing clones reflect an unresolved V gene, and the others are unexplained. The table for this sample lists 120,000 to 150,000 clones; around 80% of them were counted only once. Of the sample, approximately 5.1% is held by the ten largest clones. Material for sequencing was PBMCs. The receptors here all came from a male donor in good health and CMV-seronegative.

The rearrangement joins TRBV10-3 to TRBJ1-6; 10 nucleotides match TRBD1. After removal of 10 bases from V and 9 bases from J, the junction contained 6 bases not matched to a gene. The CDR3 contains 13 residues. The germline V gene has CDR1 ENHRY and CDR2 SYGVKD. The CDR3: CATGQGVSSPLHF. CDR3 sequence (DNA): TGTGCCACCGGACAGGGGGTGAGTTCACCCCTCCACTTT.

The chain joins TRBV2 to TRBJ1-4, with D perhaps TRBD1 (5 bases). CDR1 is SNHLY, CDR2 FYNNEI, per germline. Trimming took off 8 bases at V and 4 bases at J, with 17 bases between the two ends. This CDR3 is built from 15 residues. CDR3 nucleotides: TGTGCCAGCGCCGGGCAGGGTGGCGGTAATGAAAAACTGTTTTTT. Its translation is CASAGQGGGNEKLFF.

CDR3 bases: TGTGCCAGCAGCGACGGACAGGTTGCTGAAGCTTTCTTT. Translation gives CASSDGQVAEAFF. The gene calls are TRBV7-8 and TRBJ1-1; 7 nucleotides align to TRBD1. This CDR3 has 13 amino acids. Germline-derived CDR1 and CDR2 are SGHVS and FQNEAQ. After removal of 5 bases from V and 6 bases from J, the junction contained 6 bases not matched to a gene.

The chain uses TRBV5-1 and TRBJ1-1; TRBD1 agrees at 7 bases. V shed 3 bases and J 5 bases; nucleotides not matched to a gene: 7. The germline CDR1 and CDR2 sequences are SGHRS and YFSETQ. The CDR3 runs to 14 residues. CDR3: CASSSGTAGTEAFF. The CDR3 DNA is TGCGCCAGCAGCTCTGGGACAGCTGGGACTGAAGCTTTCTTT.

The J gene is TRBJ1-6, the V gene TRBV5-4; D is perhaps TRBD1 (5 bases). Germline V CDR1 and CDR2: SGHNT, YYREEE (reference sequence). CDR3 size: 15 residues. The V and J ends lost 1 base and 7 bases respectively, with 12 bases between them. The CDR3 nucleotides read TGTGCCAGCAGCTTGCAGGGCAGAGTGAATTCACCCCTCCACTTT. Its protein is CASSLQGRVNSPLHF.

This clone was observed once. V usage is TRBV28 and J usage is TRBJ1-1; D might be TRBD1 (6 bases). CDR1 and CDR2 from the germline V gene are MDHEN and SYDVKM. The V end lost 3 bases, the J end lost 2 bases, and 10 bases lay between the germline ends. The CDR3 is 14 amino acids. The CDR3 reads CASSLGGTNTEAFF. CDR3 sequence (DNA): TGTGCCAGCAGTTTGGGTGGGACAAACACTGAAGCTTTCTTT.

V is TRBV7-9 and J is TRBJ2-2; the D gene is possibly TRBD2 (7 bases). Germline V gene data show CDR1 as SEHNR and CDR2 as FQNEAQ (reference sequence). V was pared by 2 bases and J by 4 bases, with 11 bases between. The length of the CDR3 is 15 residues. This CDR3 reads CASSLIRGATGELFF. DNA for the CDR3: TGTGCCAGCAGCTTAATCCGGGGGGCCACCGGGGAGCTGTTTTTT.

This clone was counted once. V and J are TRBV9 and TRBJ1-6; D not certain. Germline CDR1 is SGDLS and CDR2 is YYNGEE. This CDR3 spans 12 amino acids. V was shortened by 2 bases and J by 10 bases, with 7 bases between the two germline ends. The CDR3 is CASSVVGSPLHF. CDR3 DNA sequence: TGTGCCAGCAGCGTCGTGGGCTCACCCCTCCACTTT.

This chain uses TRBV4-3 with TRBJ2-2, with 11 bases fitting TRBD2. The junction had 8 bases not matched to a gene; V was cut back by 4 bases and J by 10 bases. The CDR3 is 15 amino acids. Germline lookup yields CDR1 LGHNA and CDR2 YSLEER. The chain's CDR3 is CASSRFSGGAEELFF. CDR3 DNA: TGCGCCAGCAGCCGCTTTAGCGGGGGGGCGGAGGAGCTGTTTTTT.

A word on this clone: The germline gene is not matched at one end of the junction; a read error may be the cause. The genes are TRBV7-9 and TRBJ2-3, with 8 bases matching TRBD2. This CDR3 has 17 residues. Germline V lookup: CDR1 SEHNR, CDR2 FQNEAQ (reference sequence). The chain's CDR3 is CSSSLTVAGGSTDTQYF. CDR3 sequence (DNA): TGTTCCAGCAGCCTTACCGTCGCGGGGGGCTCCACAGATACGCAGTATTTT.

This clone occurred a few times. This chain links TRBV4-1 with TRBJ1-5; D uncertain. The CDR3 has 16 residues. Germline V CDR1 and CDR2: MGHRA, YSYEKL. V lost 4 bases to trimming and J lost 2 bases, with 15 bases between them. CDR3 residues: CASSRVPFRGNQPQHF. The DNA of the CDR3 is TGCGCCAGCAGCCGGGTACCCTTTCGGGGCAATCAGCCCCAGCATTTT.

CDR3 sequence reads: CASSQFPGNGYTF. In DNA form, the CDR3 reads TGTGCCAGCAGCCAATTTCCAGGGAACGGCTACACCTTC. The chain links TRBV14 to TRBJ1-2; a possible D gene is TRBD1 (5 bases). The germline CDR1 and CDR2 sequences are SGHDN and FVKESK. CDR3 length equals 13 residues. The V gene lost 2 bases and the J gene lost 8 bases, with 12 bases spanning the gap.

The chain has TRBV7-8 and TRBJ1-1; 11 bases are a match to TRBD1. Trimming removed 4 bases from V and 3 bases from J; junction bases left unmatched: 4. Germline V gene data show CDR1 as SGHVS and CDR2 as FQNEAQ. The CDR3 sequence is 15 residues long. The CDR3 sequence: CASSWGTGGDTEAFF. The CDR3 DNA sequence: TGTGCCAGCAGCTGGGGGACAGGGGGGGACACTGAAGCTTTCTTT. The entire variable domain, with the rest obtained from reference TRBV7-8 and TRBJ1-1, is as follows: GAGVSQSPRYKVAKRGQDVALRCDPISGHVSLFWYQQALGQGPEFLTYFQNEAQLDKSGLPSDRFFAERPEGSVSTLKIQRTQQEDSAVYLCASSWGTGGDTEAFFGQGTRLTVV.